Below, one T cell receptor (beta chain) is given with its context. The data originate from a study of blood T cell repertoires in COVID-19. Study as a whole: Both acute and convalescent COVID-19 samples were obtained from the United States, Italy and Spain. The cDNA or gDNA used as material had been derived from T cells, B-cell-depleted T cells, or PBMCs.

Germline V gene data show CDR1 as KGHSH and CDR2 as LQKENI. The CDR3 is made up of 12 amino acids. The V and J ends lost 2 bases and 7 bases respectively, with 8 bases between them. Original analysis: Amplification with reference gene primers provided the estimates of nucleated cell counts. Repertoires were generated with immunoSEQ multiplex PCR, while TCRdb's copy carries only in-frame clones and drops some. V and J calls and clone size are those listed in that table; D and trimming were worked out from the DNA. Of about 220,000 clones in the sample, over 75% were seen once. The sequenced sample was peripheral blood. The TCR was taken from a human donor in a cohort sampled during active COVID-19. The rearrangement joins TRBV18 to TRBJ1-1; D remains ambiguous. CDR3: CASSPIGFEAFF. The CDR3 DNA sequence: TGTGCCAGCTCACCAATCGGGTTTGAAGCTTTCTTT.